Below, 20 T cell receptor beta chains from the same sample are listed, as sequenced in a study of OX40 agonist ivuxolimab in advanced cancers. Measured with immunoSEQ multiplex PCR; TCRdb has only the in-frame clones, and not every one. The table records about 100,000 clones, approximately 90% of them present only once. Sequencing used CD4+ or CD8+ T cells sorted from blood, obtained in a trial of the OX40 agonist ivuxolimab. The receptors come from an adult with an advanced solid tumor such as melanoma, head and neck, liver or kidney cancer.

J is TRBJ2-3 and V is TRBV27; 8 nucleotides agree with TRBD2. Looked up from germline, CDR1 is MNHEY and CDR2 is SMNVEV (reference sequence). The ends lost 3 bases at V and 4 bases at J; junction bases unmatched: 3. The CDR3 extends over 14 amino acids. The CDR3 sequence is CASSFGLAADTQYF. The CDR3, as DNA: TGTGCCAGCAGTTTCGGACTAGCAGCAGATACGCAGTATTTT.

Here the CDR3 reads CASSQGQGAPTEAFF. The CDR3 region has the DNA TGTGCCAGCAGCCAAGGGCAGGGGGCGCCCACTGAAGCTTTCTTT. The chain employs TRBV9 and TRBJ1-1; TRBD1 matches at 8 bases. V trimming: 4 bases; J trimming: 4 bases; junction bases outside the gene matches: 9. Germline values: CDR1 SGDLS, CDR2 YYNGEE. The CDR3 is 15 amino acids.

V gene TRBV10-3 combines with J gene TRBJ1-2; D remains unclear. This CDR3 contains 13 residues. Germline assignment: CDR1 ENHRY and CDR2 SYGVKD. The ends were cut back, 4 bases at V and 4 bases at J, with 10 bases in the middle. The CDR3 bases are TGTGCCATCAGTGGTGGGAAGGGCTATGGCTACACCTTC. The encoded protein is CAISGGKGYGYTF.

The rearrangement joins TRBV2 to TRBJ1-1; D unresolved. V lost 7 bases to trimming and J lost 1 base, with 10 bases between them. The CDR3 sequence is 13 residues long. Looked up from germline, CDR1 is SNHLY and CDR2 is FYNNEI. CDR3 nucleotide sequence: TGTGCCAGCACCGCCGACGGGAACACTGAAGCTTTCTTT. Protein: CASTADGNTEAFF.

J is TRBJ2-7 and V is TRBV15; D tentatively reads TRBD1 or TRBD2 (5 bases each). The CDR3 spans 14 residues. Germline lookup yields CDR1 LNHNV and CDR2 YYDKDF (reference sequence). The V gene lost 2 bases and the J gene lost 3 bases, with 11 bases spanning the gap. The CDR3 nucleotides are TGTGCCACCAGCAGACAGGGAGTGGGCTACGAGCAGTACTTC. Translating it yields CATSRQGVGYEQYF.

The chain couples TRBV7-2 to TRBJ2-1, with TRBD1 as a possible D gene (5 bases). The germline V gene encodes CDR1 SGHTA and CDR2 FQGNSA. This CDR3 has 12 amino acids. Trimming shortened V by 5 bases and J by 10 bases, and 12 bases separated the two germline ends. The CDR3 protein is CASSALAGEQFF. DNA of the CDR3: TGTGCCAGCAGCGCCCTTGCAGGGGAGCAGTTCTTC.

This chain links TRBV19 with TRBJ1-3; a possible D gene is TRBD1 (5 bases). The CDR3 spans 15 residues. V was trimmed by 7 bases and J by 4 bases, leaving 17 bases between them. Germline V gives CDR1 LNHDA, CDR2 SQIVND (reference sequence). The CDR3 protein is CASIPQGAAGNTIYF. The CDR3 coding sequence is TGTGCCAGTATACCCCAAGGGGCTGCAGGAAACACCATATATTTT.

The rearrangement joins TRBV6-6 to TRBJ1-4, with D maybe TRBD1 (5 bases). Germline V CDR1 and CDR2: MNHNY, SVGAGI (reference sequence). V was shortened by 5 bases and J by 11 bases, with 18 bases between the two germline ends. CDR3 size: 14 residues. In DNA form, the CDR3 reads TGTGCCAGCAGTACCCGGGACCCTCCCACTAAACTGTTTTTT. Translation: CASSTRDPPTKLFF.

The chain is built from TRBV2 and TRBJ2-3, with 8 bases that match TRBD2. The CDR3 has 14 amino acids. J gave up 6 bases and V 6 bases, and 8 bases lay outside the gene matches. Germline CDR1 reads SNHLY; CDR2 reads FYNNEI. CDR3 residues: CASSPGGSMDTQYF. The CDR3 nucleotides read TGTGCCAGCAGCCCGGGAGGGAGTATGGATACGCAGTATTTT.

This clone occurred once. The V gene is TRBV5-1, the J gene TRBJ2-1; a weak D match, TRBD2 (6 bases). This CDR3 comprises 15 residues. Trimming removed 2 bases from V and 3 bases from J, with 12 bases in between. Germline V lookup: CDR1 SGHRS, CDR2 YFSETQ. CDR3 DNA: TGCGCCAGCAGCTTCGGGACTCCCGACTACAATGAGCAGTTCTTC. It translates to CASSFGTPDYNEQFF.

The V gene is TRBV4-1, the J gene TRBJ2-1; 11 nucleotides agree with TRBD2. The ends lost 3 bases at V and 5 bases at J; junction bases unmatched: 3. The CDR3 has 15 amino acids. The germline V gene has CDR1 MGHRA and CDR2 YSYEKL. The CDR3 DNA sequence: TGCGCCAGCAGCCAGGCGGGACTAGCGGACAATGAGCAGTTCTTC. It translates to CASSQAGLADNEQFF.

This clone appeared once. CDR3 residues: CASSPGGGVTDTQYF. The DNA for the CDR3 is TGTGCCAGCAGCCCCGGGGGGGGCGTCACAGATACGCAGTATTTT. The chain employs TRBV7-8 and TRBJ2-3, with 8 bases fitting TRBD2. Germline V CDR1 and CDR2: SGHVS, FQNEAQ. V lost 5 bases to trimming and J lost 2 bases; unmatched junction nucleotides: 6. The CDR3 totals 15 residues. The full variable domain, its missing parts supplied by reference TRBV7-8 and TRBJ2-3, is GAGVSQSPRYKVAKRGQDVALRCDPISGHVSLFWYQQALGQGPEFLTYFQNEAQLDKSGLPSDRFFAERPEGSVSTLKIQRTQQEDSAVYLCASSPGGGVTDTQYFGPGTRLTVL.

The rearrangement uses TRBV6-5 and TRBJ2-3, with 7 bases matching TRBD1. V shed 6 bases, J shed 1 base, and the junction held 4 bases outside the gene matches. The V gene's germline CDR1 is MNHEY and CDR2 SVGAGI. This CDR3 spans 14 amino acids. The CDR3 protein is CASRRGQGTDTQYF. DNA of the CDR3: TGTGCCAGCAGGAGAGGACAGGGCACAGATACGCAGTATTTT.

The chain couples TRBV5-8 to TRBJ1-5; TRBD1 matches at 9 bases. CDR1 is SGHTS and CDR2 is YDEGEE in the germline V gene. The J segment lost 3 bases and the V segment lost 4 bases, leaving 8 bases of the junction unmatched. This CDR3 contains 16 residues. This chain's CDR3 is CASSQYGTGNNQPQHF. Written as DNA, the CDR3 is TGTGCCAGCAGCCAATACGGGACAGGGAACAATCAGCCCCAGCATTTT.

The chain has TRBV15 and TRBJ2-2; D remains ambiguous. The CDR3 runs to 12 residues. V lost 3 bases and J lost 6, with 5 bases in between. Germline loops: CDR1 LNHNV, CDR2 YYDKDF (reference sequence). CDR3 DNA sequence: TGTGCCACCAGCAGGGTAGCCGGGGAGCTGTTTTTT. It is translated as CATSRVAGELFF.

This clone was detected only once. DNA for the CDR3: TGTGCCTTTTCACCCCGACACCTCAACACAGATACGCAGTATTTT. It is translated as CAFSPRHLNTDTQYF. The rearrangement joins TRBV30 to TRBJ2-3; D is ambiguous. The CDR3 is 15 residues long. Germline V lookup: CDR1 GTSNPN, CDR2 SVGIG (reference sequence). Trimming removed 7 bases at V and 2 bases at J, with 19 bases between.

The V and J genes are TRBV7-9 and TRBJ2-2; D unclear. Trimming stripped 3 bases from V and 5 bases from J, with 7 bases between. Germline V gene data show CDR1 as SEHNR and CDR2 as FQNEAQ (reference sequence). The CDR3 runs 13 residues. The CDR3 DNA is TGTGCCAGCAGCTTCCAAGGGACCGGGGAGCTGTTTTTT. Translating it yields CASSFQGTGELFF.

The chain combines TRBV30 with TRBJ1-3, with D possibly matching TRBD1 (5 bases). The CDR3 sequence is 14 residues long. The V end was cut by 8 bases, the J end by 4 bases, with 18 bases between. Germline V gene sequence: CDR1 GTSNPN, CDR2 SVGIG (reference sequence). CDR3 in DNA: TGTGCCAGTGAGGGGACCTTAGGAGGAAACACCATATATTTT. Translating it yields CASEGTLGGNTIYF.

J is TRBJ2-3 and V is TRBV18; 12 bases map to TRBD1. Losses at the gene ends were 5 bases for V and 6 bases for J; bases not matched to a gene: 6. CDR3 length equals 15 residues. Looked up from germline, CDR1 is KGHSH and CDR2 is LQKENI. The CDR3: CASSAGTGGWDTQYF. The CDR3 nucleotides read TGTGCCAGCTCAGCCGGGACAGGGGGCTGGGATACGCAGTATTTT.

Turning to this clone: Other DNA sequences from this sample encode an identical CDR3 as well. V is TRBV5-1 and J is TRBJ2-5; 7 bases are a match to TRBD2. The V and J ends lost 2 bases and 3 bases, in that order; junction bases with no gene match: 4. From germline, CDR1 is SGHRS and CDR2 YFSETQ. CDR3 length: 14 residues. The CDR3 DNA reads as TGCGCCAGCAGCTTAGGCGCGGGGGAAGAGACCCAGTACTTC. It is translated as CASSLGAGEETQYF.